This T cell receptor beta chain was documented in a study of regulatory T cells in long-lasting Graves disease listed by TCRdb under 2021. Describing the broader study: Antithyroid drugs had been taken for less than 3 months by newly diagnosed Graves' disease patients. This study used TCR sequencing and RNA sequencing of peripheral blood to compare persistent Graves' disease patients against newly diagnosed Graves' disease patients. The study was registered as a clinical trial and conducted in China. A total of about 33 samples underwent TCR sequencing, from about 13 patients with persistent Graves' disease and approximately 20 patients with newly diagnosed Graves' disease. What the research found in general, with its limitations: Preferential use of TRBV28, TRBJ1-2 and TRBJ2-5 was observed in persistent disease, whereas TRBV20-1 and TRBJ2-1 were favored in newly diagnosed disease. Sequencing and analysis were restricted to the TCR beta chain. Lower TCR Shannon entropy and fewer highly expanded clones were observed in persistent Graves' disease patients than in newly diagnosed patients, which suggested clonal expansion. Patients with persistent disease shared more public clonotypes (approximately 2,500) than newly diagnosed patients did (966). The study examined only peripheral blood because the primary lesion, thyroid tissue, could not be accessed. The authors noted that the small sample size was a limitation that may lower accuracy.

Trimming takes 0 bases from V and 4 bases from J, and the germline ends sit 16 bases apart. There are 16 amino acids in the CDR3, from cysteine to phenylalanine inclusive. Only the CDR3 portion is preserved as DNA: 48 bases, with reading frame beginning at the first base. CDR1 SGHDT and CDR2 YYEEEE are derived from the germline V gene. This clonotype has ten or more counts. The target of this receptor is not known. Base qualities are not provided; no much larger clone lies one nucleotide away. Libraries were prepared through multiplex PCR. For sequencing, an Illumina HiSeq 4000 was employed. CDR3 regions were amplified by Arm-PCR with iRepertoire HTBI primers to construct TCR beta libraries. Before sequencing, the PCR products underwent gel purification. The authors processed their data as follows. Across samples, fewer than 70 TRBV and 12 to 15 TRBJ segments were identified and used for gene usage analysis of CDR3 amino acid clonotypes. Filtered high-quality paired reads were merged into contigs using COPE and FqMerger. BLAST was used to align contigs to the IMGT TRBV, TRBD and TRBJ reference genes, and CDR3 was defined following IMGT. Any clonotype with a frequency above 0.1% was counted as a highly expanded clone. Repertoire diversity was measured by Shannon entropy, and V-J evenness by the Gini coefficient. Public clonotypes were defined as clonotypes shared by more than one individual. The public reads were reprocessed in TCRdb via fastp at Q25 and MiXCR, keeping in-frame beta chains. Every entry covers one CDR3 protein and lists the most common genes and DNA from its rows. V and J calls and clone size were set by TCRdb, not the authors. Counted in this sample were 350,000 to 400,000 distinct CDR3 sequences; 15% to 18% of them appeared once. About 20% of the sample is taken by the ten largest.

This sample's time point label indicates: newly diagnosed GD, antithyroid drugs for less than 3 months. RNA was extracted from PBMCs in TRIzol for both TCR sequencing and RNA sequencing. The diagnosis of Graves' disease followed American Thyroid Association guidelines. Patients were recruited from an endocrinology department in Xi'an, China. Each patient gave approximately 10 milliliters of peripheral blood, collected in an EDTA anticoagulant tube. Ficoll Paque Plus density gradient separation was used to isolate PBMCs, and no additional T cell sorting was done. An Agilent 2100 Bioanalyzer and agarose gel were used to check RNA quality, while a NanoDrop 2000 measured RNA concentration.

The TCR sequence derives from a female donor with Graves disease. Sequencing used peripheral blood mononuclear cells (PBMCs), obtained at new diagnosis, from a patient treated with antithyroid drugs. This sequence uses TRBV5-6 and TRBJ1-2, with the D gene too uncertain to name. The DNA reads as follows: TGTGCCAGCAGCTTGGCCTGGCAGAGGGAGCTCTATGGCTACACCTTC. This yields the protein CASSLAWQRELYGYTF.